The 5 T cell receptor beta chains listed next were all sequenced from one sample in a study of T cell responses to AZD1222 COVID-19 vaccine. Profiling relied on immunoSEQ multiplex PCR, and the TCRdb table lists in-frame clones only, not all of them. The sample has 95,000 to 150,000 clones, around 89% seen once. The source material was peripheral blood, sampled on day 0 of MenACWY control vaccination. The source of these receptors is an adult in good health.

CDR3 residues: CASTWDPVATNEKLFF. Written as DNA, the CDR3 is TGTGCCAGCACCTGGGACCCTGTGGCAACTAATGAAAAACTGTTTTTT. The chain combines TRBV6-9 with TRBJ1-4; D may be TRBD1 (5 bases). CDR3 size: 16 residues. Between the trimmed V and J ends, which lost 7 bases and 0 bases, there was a span of 15 bases. Germline V gives CDR1 MNHGY, CDR2 SVAAGI.

The genes are TRBV30 and TRBJ1-6; the D gene is possibly TRBD1 (5 bases). The V gene lost 4 bases and the J gene lost 7 bases, with 17 bases spanning the gap. This CDR3 is built from 15 residues. Germline V gives CDR1 GTSNPN, CDR2 SVGIG (reference sequence). CDR3: CAWTGSIRGNSPLHF. The CDR3 DNA follows: TGTGCCTGGACAGGGTCTATTCGAGGGAATTCACCCCTCCACTTT.

The chain couples TRBV19 to TRBJ2-7, with a possible D match to TRBD1 (5 bases). The V and J ends lost 3 bases and 2 bases respectively, with 11 bases between them. The CDR3 is made up of 14 amino acids. CDR1 and CDR2 from the germline V gene are LNHDA and SQIVND (reference sequence). CDR3 protein: CASSISQGPYEQYF. The CDR3 DNA reads TGTGCCAGTAGTATTTCCCAGGGCCCCTACGAGCAGTACTTC.

This chain's CDR3 is CASWDRDPTEAFF. For the CDR3, the DNA is TGTGCCAGTTGGGACAGGGACCCCACTGAAGCTTTCTTT. The chain uses TRBV19 and TRBJ1-1; TRBD1 matches 9 bases. In germline, CDR1 is LNHDA, CDR2 SQIVND (reference sequence). The CDR3 has 13 residues. Trimming took 8 bases from V and 4 from J; bases not matched to a gene: 5.

The chain has TRBV4-3 and TRBJ1-1; no clear D. The CDR3 has 15 residues. Germline V gene lookup returns CDR1 LGHNA and CDR2 YSLEER. Trimming removed 1 base from V and 2 bases from J, with 11 bases in between. CDR3 protein: CASSQASQQNTEAFF. As DNA, the CDR3 is TGCGCCAGCAGCCAAGCGTCTCAGCAAAACACTGAAGCTTTCTTT.